These T cell receptor beta chains were read from a single sample in a study of tumor and adjacent non-tumor tissue in lung cancer. MiXCR was run by TCRdb on the multiplex PCR reads, yielding one entry per CDR3 protein. The sample includes over 100,000 distinct CDR3 sequences, about 61% of them seen just once. Sequenced input: distant non-tumor lung tissue. These receptors were obtained from a man between 60 and 75 years old with non-small cell lung cancer. The CDR3 runs from the conserved cysteine through the conserved F or W. Fields, in order: clone size, D gene, J gene, V gene, CDR3 protein, CDR3 DNA. The D gene is left open where the match is weak. Expanded clones are given a class, and other clones once, few, many or no size at all.

once - TRBJ1-1 TRBV11-3 CVSSLEGTVDTEAFF TGTGTCAGCAGCTTAGAAGGGACGGTGGACACTGAAGCTTTCTTT
- TRBD2 TRBJ2-1 TRBV4-1 CASSQLAVGFNEQFF TGCGCCAGCAGCCAACTAGCGGTGGGGTTCAATGAGCAGTTCTTC
- - TRBJ1-2 TRBV6-1 CTSSVERGGYYGYTF TGTACCAGCAGTGTGGAGCGGGGTGGATACTATGGCTACACCTTC
- - TRBJ2-1 TRBV6-2/TRBV6-3 CARTPGGIGNYNEQFF TGTGCCAGAACCCCGGGGGGCATAGGGAACTACAATGAGCAGTTCTTC
many TRBD2 TRBJ2-7 TRBV12-3/TRBV12-4 CASRPRLAFEQYF TGTGCCAGCAGGCCCCGACTAGCGTTTGAGCAGTACTTC
medium-sized TRBD1 TRBJ2-1 TRBV11-2 CASSLVVTGGNEQFF TGTGCCAGCAGCTTAGTTGTGACAGGGGGAAATGAGCAGTTCTTC
many - TRBJ2-4 TRBV4-2 CASSQDLQAAKNIQYF TGTGCCAGCAGCCAAGATCTACAAGCCGCCAAAAACATTCAGTACTTC
few - TRBJ1-1 TRBV11-3 CASSSEGTVNTGAFF TGTGCCAGCAGCTCAGAAGGGACGGTGAACACTGGAGCTTTCTTT
- TRBD1 TRBJ2-5 TRBV11-2 CVSSLVGTGAKTQYF TGTGTCAGCAGCTTAGTTGGGACAGGGGCGAAGACCCAGTACTTC
- - TRBJ2-1 TRBV29-1 CSVHGSHDEQFF TGCAGCGTACATGGGTCCCACGATGAGCAGTTCTTC
- - TRBJ2-2 TRBV7-9 CASSITYTGDLFF TGTGCCAGCAGCATAACATACACCGGGGACCTGTTTTTT
once - TRBJ1-1 TRBV10-3 CAISDYGGWNTEAIF TGTGCCATCAGTGACTACGGGGGGTGGAACACTGAAGCTATCTTT
- - TRBJ1-2 TRBV6-2/TRBV6-3 CANSPGDIITFSDYTF TGTGCCAACAGTCCCGGGGACATCATAACCTTCTCGGACTACACCTTC
- - TRBJ2-5 TRBV5-1 CASNPSTAGQETQYF TGCGCCAGCAACCCATCTACTGCGGGGCAGGAGACCCAGTACTTC
- - TRBJ2-2 TRBV30 CAWSEGIVTGELFF TGTGCCTGGAGTGAAGGTATCGTCACCGGGGAGCTGTTTTTT
few TRBD2 TRBJ2-5 TRBV11-3 CASSPSSSGSEIQYF TGTGCCAGTAGCCCCTCTTCTAGCGGGAGTGAGATCCAGTACTTC
few - TRBJ2-1 TRBV6-2/TRBV6-3 CASSYILGGPSYNEQSF TGTGCCAGCAGTTACATCCTTGGCGGGCCCTCCTACAATGAGCAGTCCTTC
- - TRBJ1-1 TRBV20-1 CSVNLLGRVNSEAFF TGCAGTGTTAATCTCCTCGGCAGGGTGAACAGTGAAGCTTTCTTC
- - TRBJ2-2 TRBV11-2 CANSQWQTNIGELFF TGTGCCAACAGCCAATGGCAGACGAACATCGGGGAGCTGTTTTTT
- - TRBJ2-1 TRBV6-6 CVSRPDRLGNNEQFF TGTGTCAGCAGGCCCGACAGGCTGGGGAACAATGAGCAGTTCTTC
many - TRBJ1-1 TRBV20-1 CSARDRRGRGTEAFF TGCAGTGCTAGAGATCGGCGGGGGAGAGGCACTGAAGCTTTCTTT
many - TRBJ1-6 TRBV25-1 CASIEDRLSNSPLQF TGTGCCAGCATTGAGGACCGTCTCAGCAATTCACCCCTCCAATTT
- TRBD1 TRBJ2-1 TRBV10-3 CAISELTGTGNKQFF TGTGCCATCAGTGAGTTGACCGGGACAGGGAATAAGCAGTTCTTC
- - TRBJ1-2 TRBV11-2 CASSPSAGVGNYTF TGTGCCAGCAGCCCAAGTGCGGGGGTCGGTAACTACACCTTC
- - TRBJ2-5 TRBV12-5 CASTQAGQETQYF TGTGCTAGTACCCAGGCAGGCCAAGAGACCCAGTACTTC
- - TRBJ1-1 TRBV12-3/TRBV12-4 CASSKQVAGNTEAFF TGTGCCAGTAGCAAACAGGTGGCAGGGAACACTGAAGCTTTCTTT
- TRBD2 TRBJ2-1 TRBV11-1 CASSRTSRQSCNEQFF TGTGCCAGCAGTCGGACTAGCAGGCAATCCTGTAATGAGCAGTTCTTC
- - TRBJ2-4 TRBV20-1 CSARGPGVGNIKYF TGCAGTGCTAGAGGACCGGGGGTGGGAAACATTAAGTACTTC
few - TRBJ1-5 TRBV4-1 CASSQDQNSNQPQHF TGCGCCAGCAGCCAAGATCAAAATAGCAATCAGCCCCAGCATTTT
few TRBD2 TRBJ2-3 TRBV25-1 CASSLAGSVVDTQYF TGTGCCAGCAGCTTAGCGGGGTCGGTAGTAGATACGCAGTATTTT
- - TRBJ2-1 TRBV11-3 CASSVQGSNEQFF TGTGCCAGCAGCGTACAGGGAAGCAATGAACAGTTCTTC
many TRBD1 TRBJ2-1 TRBV12-3/TRBV12-4 CASSPRGRNEQFF TGTGCCAGCAGTCCCAGGGGGCGAAATGAGCAGTTCTTC
- TRBD1 TRBJ1-2 TRBV6-5 CASSYRSGQGYDYTF TGTGCCAGCAGTTACCGTTCGGGACAGGGATACGACTACACCTTC
- - TRBJ1-5 TRBV12-3/TRBV12-4 CASSLGGTLNQPQHF TGTGCCAGCAGTTTGGGAGGGACTCTCAATCAGCCCCAGCATTTC
- - TRBJ1-1 TRBV29-1 CSVGGRLGEAFF TGCAGCGTTGGCGGTCGGCTAGGTGAAGCTTTCTTT
few - TRBJ2-2 TRBV5-1 CASSLQQGSGELFF TGCGCCAGCAGCTTACAACAGGGTTCCGGGGAGCTGTTTTTT